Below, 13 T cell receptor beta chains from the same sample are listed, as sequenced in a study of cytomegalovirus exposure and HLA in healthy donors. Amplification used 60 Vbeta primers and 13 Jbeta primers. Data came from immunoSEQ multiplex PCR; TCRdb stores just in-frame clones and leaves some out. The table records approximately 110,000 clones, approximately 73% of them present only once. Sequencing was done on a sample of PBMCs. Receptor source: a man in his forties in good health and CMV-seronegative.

The CDR3 sequence: CASSVLAGGPQETQYF. The CDR3, as DNA: TGTGCCAGCAGCGTTCTTGCGGGGGGACCCCAAGAGACCCAGTACTTC. The V and J genes are TRBV9 and TRBJ2-5, with 8 bases matching TRBD2. The V and J ends lost 2 bases and 1 base, in that order; junction bases with no gene match: 7. The CDR3 contains 16 residues. Germline loops: CDR1 SGDLS, CDR2 YYNGEE.

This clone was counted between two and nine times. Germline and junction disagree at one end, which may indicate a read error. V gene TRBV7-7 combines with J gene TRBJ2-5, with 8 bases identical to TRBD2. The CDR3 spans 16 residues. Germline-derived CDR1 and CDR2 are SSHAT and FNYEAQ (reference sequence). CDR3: CASSSGRLAGRETQYF. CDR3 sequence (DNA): TGTGCTAGCAGCTCAGGCAGGCTAGCGGGTAGAGAGACCCAGTACTTC. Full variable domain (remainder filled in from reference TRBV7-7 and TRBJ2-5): GAGVSQSPRYKVTKRGQDVTLRCDPISSHATLYWYQQALGQGPEFLTYFNYEAQPDKSGLPSDRFSAERPEGSISTLTIQRTEQRDSAMYRCASSSGRLAGRETQYFGPGTRLLVL.

In nucleotides, the CDR3 is TGTGCCAGCAGCTTAGGAAAACAGGGTTACGAAAAACTGTTTTTT. Protein: CASSLGKQGYEKLFF. The V and J genes are TRBV7-9 and TRBJ1-4; possible D gene TRBD1, 6 bases. Germline CDR1 and CDR2: SEHNR and FQNEAQ (reference sequence). The CDR3 totals 15 residues. Trimming cost V 1 base and J 8 bases, with 14 bases left between them.

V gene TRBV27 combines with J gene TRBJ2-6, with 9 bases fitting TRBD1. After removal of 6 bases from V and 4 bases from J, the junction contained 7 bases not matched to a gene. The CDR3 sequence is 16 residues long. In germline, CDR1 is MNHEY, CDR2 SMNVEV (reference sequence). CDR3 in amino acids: CASRDGTGIGANVLTF. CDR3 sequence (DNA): TGTGCCAGCAGGGACGGGACAGGGATAGGGGCCAACGTCCTGACTTTC.

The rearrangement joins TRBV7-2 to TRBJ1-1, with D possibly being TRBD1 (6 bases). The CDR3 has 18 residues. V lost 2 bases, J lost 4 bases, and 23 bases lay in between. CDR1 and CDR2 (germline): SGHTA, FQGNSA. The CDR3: CASSLRGGGQTIFTEAFF. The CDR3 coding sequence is TGTGCCAGCAGCTTAAGGGGCGGAGGACAGACGATATTCACTGAAGCTTTCTTT.

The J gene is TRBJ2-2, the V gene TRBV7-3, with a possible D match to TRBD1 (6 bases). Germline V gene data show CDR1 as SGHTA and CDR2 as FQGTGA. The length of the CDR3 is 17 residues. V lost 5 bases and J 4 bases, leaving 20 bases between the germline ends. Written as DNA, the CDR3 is TGTGCCAGCAGCCTTTACCCACCGACAGGCAGCACCGGGGAGCTGTTTTTT. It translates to CASSLYPPTGSTGELFF.

The CDR3 reads CASSQPIAGSTDTQYF. CDR3 in DNA: TGTGCCAGCAGCCAGCCCATAGCGGGGAGCACAGATACGCAGTATTTT. The chain has TRBV4-2 and TRBJ2-3; 8 nucleotides match TRBD2. Germline CDR1 reads LGHNA; CDR2 reads YNFKEQ. V was clipped by 3 bases and J by 0 bases; unmatched bases: 5. The CDR3 sequence is 16 residues long.

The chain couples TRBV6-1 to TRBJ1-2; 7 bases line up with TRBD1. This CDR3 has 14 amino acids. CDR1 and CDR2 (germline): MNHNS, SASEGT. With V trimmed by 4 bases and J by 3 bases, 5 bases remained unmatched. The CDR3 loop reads CASSVGGADYGYTF. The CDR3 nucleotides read TGTGCCAGCAGTGTAGGGGGCGCGGACTATGGCTACACCTTC.

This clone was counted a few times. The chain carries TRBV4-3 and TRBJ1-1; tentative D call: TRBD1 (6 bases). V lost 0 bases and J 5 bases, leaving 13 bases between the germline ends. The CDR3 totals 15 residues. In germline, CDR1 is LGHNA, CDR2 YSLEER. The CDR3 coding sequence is TGCGCCAGCAGCCAAGATAGAGGGGGAGAGACTGAAGCTTTCTTT. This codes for CASSQDRGGETEAFF.

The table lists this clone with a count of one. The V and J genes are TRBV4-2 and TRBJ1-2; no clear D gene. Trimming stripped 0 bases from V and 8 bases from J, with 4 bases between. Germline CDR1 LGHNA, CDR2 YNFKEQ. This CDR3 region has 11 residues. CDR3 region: CASSQERGYTF. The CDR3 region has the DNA TGTGCCAGCAGCCAAGAGCGAGGCTACACCTTC.

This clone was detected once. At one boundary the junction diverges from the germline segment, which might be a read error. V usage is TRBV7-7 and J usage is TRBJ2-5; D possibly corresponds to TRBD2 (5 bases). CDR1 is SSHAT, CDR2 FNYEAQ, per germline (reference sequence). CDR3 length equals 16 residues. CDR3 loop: CASSLGLRGSGETQYF. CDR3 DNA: TGTGCTAGCAGCTTAGGCCTCCGAGGGTCCGGGGAGACCCAGTACTTC.

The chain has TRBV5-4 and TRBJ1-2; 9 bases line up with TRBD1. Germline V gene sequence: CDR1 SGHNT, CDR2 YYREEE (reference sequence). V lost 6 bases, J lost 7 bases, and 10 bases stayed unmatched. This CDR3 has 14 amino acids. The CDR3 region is CASTPDRGIGGYTF. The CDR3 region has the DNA TGTGCCAGCACCCCGGACAGGGGTATTGGTGGCTACACCTTC.

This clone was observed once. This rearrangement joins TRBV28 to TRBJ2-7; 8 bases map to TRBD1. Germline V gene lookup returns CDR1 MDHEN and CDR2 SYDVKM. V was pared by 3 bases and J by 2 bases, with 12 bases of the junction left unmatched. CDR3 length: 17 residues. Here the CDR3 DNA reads TGTGCCAGCAGTTTTGAGGACCCGGGACAGGATCCCTACGAGCAGTACTTC. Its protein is CASSFEDPGQDPYEQYF.